Listed here is a single TCR beta chain. As yet, its antigen is unknown. V lost 2 bases to trimming and J lost 0 bases, with 9 bases between them. The CDR3 runs 15 residues. Germline assignment: CDR1 SGHRS and CDR2 YFSETQ. The source of the sample is a study of T cell responses to AZD1222 COVID-19 vaccine. General study results and limits: Following two doses of AZD1222, Spike-specific TCR breadth and depth rose. Every sample of the repertoires postdated the peak T cell response. White British ancestry dominated among donors, who included more females, and clonal diversity was possibly underestimated. As reported, nearly half of all spike-specific TCRs target variant regions that are unmutated.

Method: immunoSEQ multiplex PCR; TCRdb's copy keeps in-frame clones and lacks some. The sample carries some 120,000 clones, 80% to 90% recorded once. The chain links TRBV5-1 to TRBJ1-3; D remains ambiguous. This clonotype was sampled from an adult in good health. Sequencing used peripheral blood, obtained on day 0 of AZD1222 vaccination. The CDR3, as DNA: TGCGCCAGCAGCTTACAGTCTTCCTCTGGAAACACCATATATTTT. The encoded protein is CASSLQSSSGNTIYF.